This T cell receptor beta chain was identified in a study of neurological immune-mediated disorders. Study-level information: For the approximately 34 multiple sclerosis patients, the disease was relapsing-remitting in some 31 and secondary progressive in 3. Study conclusions and caveats: When grouped phylogenetically, the repertoires of 18 of the 34 multiple sclerosis patients fell together in one related-CDR3 cluster, which is a possible signature. Across subjects, no CDR3 amino acid sequence appeared in expanded clones of more than one subject, a finding that suggested private repertoires in all groups. No clinical or MRI feature was associated with the multiple sclerosis repertoire cluster.

The CDR3 runs 14 residues. The V and J ends lost 1 base and 4 bases respectively, with 9 bases between them. From germline, CDR1 is LGHNA and CDR2 YSLEER. The table lists this clonotype with many counts. Its antigen is unidentified. TCRdb itself ran the 5' RACE reads through MiXCR, one entry per CDR3 protein. The sample lists 70,000 or so distinct CDR3 sequences; 3.2% were seen once. Sequenced: PBMCs. The chain recombines TRBV4-3 with TRBJ2-3, with no clear D. This clonotype originated in a woman aged 50 to 60 with multiple sclerosis. The CDR3 nucleotides read TGCGCCAGCAGCCAAGCTGTGCGGTCAGATACGCAGTATTTT. Translated, it gives CASSQAVRSDTQYF.